The rows below give T cell receptor beta chains drawn from one sample of a study of T cell responses to AZD1222 COVID-19 vaccine. Data came from immunoSEQ multiplex PCR; TCRdb stores just in-frame clones and leaves some out. The table lists more than 85,000 clones, nearly 90% of them singletons. The sample was peripheral blood, taken 28 days after the second AZD1222 dose. The receptor set was obtained from an adult who received the AZD1222 COVID-19 vaccine. The CDR3 runs from the conserved cysteine through the conserved F or W. A D gene is named only where the DNA matches it firmly. Clone size is shown for a subset of rows, as once, few, many or a class of expanded clone.

j_call | d_call | v_call | clone_size | cdr3_aa | cdr3_nt
TRBJ1-2 | NA | TRBV29-1 | NA | CSVVDTSYGYTF | TGCAGCGTTGTAGACACCAGCTATGGCTACACCTTC
TRBJ1-1 | NA | TRBV5-5 | NA | CASTWAGQVRTEAFF | TGTGCCAGCACCTGGGCCGGCCAGGTAAGAACTGAAGCTTTCTTT
TRBJ2-1 | TRBD1 | TRBV28 | NA | CASLPGQRYHEQFF | TGTGCCAGCCTTCCGGGACAGCGGTATCATGAGCAGTTCTTC
TRBJ1-5 | NA | TRBV5-4 | NA | CASSLGPNQPQHF | TGTGCCAGCAGCTTGGGACCAAATCAGCCCCAGCATTTT
TRBJ2-5 | NA | TRBV10-3 | NA | CAISESILGGSQETQYF | TGTGCCATCAGTGAGTCGATCTTGGGGGGCAGCCAAGAGACCCAGTACTTC
TRBJ1-1 | NA | TRBV6-5 | NA | CASREGGPTEAFF | TGTGCCAGCAGGGAGGGGGGCCCAACTGAAGCTTTCTTT
TRBJ2-3 | TRBD1 | TRBV19 | NA | CASRGQTDTQYF | TGTGCCAGCAGGGGGCAGACAGATACGCAGTATTTT
TRBJ2-3 | NA | TRBV19 | NA | CASSSGWGDTQYF | TGTGCCAGTAGTTCCGGGTGGGGAGATACGCAGTATTTT
TRBJ2-1 | NA | TRBV19 | NA | CASSVTGYNEQFF | TGTGCCAGTAGTGTGACAGGTTACAATGAGCAGTTCTTC
TRBJ2-7 | TRBD1 | TRBV7-9 | NA | CASSPRQGATPYEQYF | TGTGCCAGCAGCCCACGACAGGGGGCGACACCCTACGAGCAGTACTTC
TRBJ1-5 | NA | TRBV5-8 | NA | CASSLGLGFKGSQPQHF | TGTGCCAGCAGCCTTGGACTGGGCTTTAAGGGTTCGCAGCCCCAGCATTTT
TRBJ2-7 | TRBD2 | TRBV2 | NA | CASSLAGASYEQYF | TGTGCCAGCAGTCTAGCGGGAGCCTCCTACGAGCAGTACTTC
TRBJ2-2 | TRBD1 | TRBV3-1/TRBV3-2 | NA | CASSRTDRAGELFF | TGTGCCAGCAGCCGAACCGACAGGGCCGGGGAGCTGTTTTTT
TRBJ2-3 | NA | TRBV6-1 | NA | CASIESVGTDTQYF | TGTGCCAGCATTGAAAGCGTAGGCACAGATACGCAGTATTTT
TRBJ1-2 | TRBD1 | TRBV28 | few | CASSLGTGILGNYGYTF | TGTGCCAGCAGTTTAGGGACAGGGATTTTGGGTAACTATGGCTACACCTTC
TRBJ1-3 | NA | TRBV5-4 | NA | CASSRDSSSGNTIYF | TGTGCCAGCAGCCGTGACAGTTCCTCTGGAAACACCATATATTTT
TRBJ2-1 | NA | TRBV11-3 | NA | CASSLGATRDNEQFF | TGTGCCAGCAGCTTAGGGGCCACTAGAGACAATGAGCAGTTCTTC
TRBJ1-1 | NA | TRBV7-9 | once | CASSSRFGSNTEAFF | TGTGCCAGCAGCTCCCGTTTCGGAAGCAACACTGAAGCTTTCTTT
TRBJ1-2 | NA | TRBV28 | NA | CAITRGYGYTF | TGTGCCATCACCAGAGGCTATGGCTACACCTTC
TRBJ2-5 | TRBD1 | TRBV18 | NA | CASSLDRGLETQYF | TGTGCCAGCTCACTAGACAGGGGTTTAGAGACCCAGTACTTC
TRBJ1-1 | NA | TRBV14 | few | CASSLYTGHLNTEAFF | TGTGCCAGCAGCCTATACACGGGACACTTAAACACTGAAGCTTTCTTT
TRBJ2-7 | TRBD1 | TRBV29-1 | NA | CSVDLTGGAEEQYF | TGCAGCGTTGATCTCACAGGGGGCGCGGAGGAGCAGTACTTC
TRBJ2-1 | TRBD1 | TRBV6-5 | NA | CASSYRTGVNEQFF | TGTGCCAGCAGTTACCGGACAGGGGTAAATGAGCAGTTCTTC
TRBJ2-7 | NA | TRBV3-1/TRBV3-2 | NA | CASSQDRRSSYEQYF | TGTGCCAGCAGCCAAGATCGCAGGTCCTCCTACGAGCAGTACTTC
TRBJ1-3 | NA | TRBV7-2 | NA | CASSLHVSGNTIYF | TGTGCCAGCAGCTTGCACGTATCTGGAAACACCATATATTTT
TRBJ1-4 | TRBD1 | TRBV15 | NA | CATSRDQGEGEKLFF | TGTGCCACCAGCCGAGACCAGGGGGAAGGGGAAAAACTGTTTTTT
TRBJ1-2 | NA | TRBV28 | NA | CASRLYGYTF | TGTGCCAGCAGGTTATATGGCTACACCTTC
TRBJ1-1 | NA | TRBV7-8 | NA | CASSLALGPDMNTEAFF | TGTGCCAGCAGCTTAGCCCTAGGACCTGATATGAACACTGAAGCTTTCTTT
TRBJ2-1 | TRBD2 | TRBV7-2 | NA | CASSVGLAYYNEQFF | TGTGCCAGCAGCGTAGGACTAGCGTACTACAATGAGCAGTTCTTC
TRBJ2-7 | NA | TRBV28 | NA | CASAANYEQYF | TGTGCCAGCGCAGCCAACTACGAGCAGTACTTC
TRBJ1-2 | TRBD1 | TRBV6-5 | NA | CASSYGQGLGYTF | TGTGCCAGCAGTTACGGACAGGGCTTGGGCTACACCTTC
TRBJ2-2 | TRBD2 | TRBV4-3 | NA | CASSRWAGVSTGELFF | TGCGCCAGCAGCAGGTGGGCGGGAGTCAGCACCGGGGAGCTGTTTTTT
TRBJ2-2 | NA | TRBV3-1/TRBV3-2 | NA | CASSQVGGLNTGELFF | TGTGCCAGCAGCCAGGTCGGGGGACTTAATACCGGGGAGCTGTTTTTT
TRBJ2-5 | NA | TRBV27 | NA | CASSHEYQETQYF | TGTGCCAGCAGTCACGAGTACCAAGAGACCCAGTACTTC
TRBJ2-7 | TRBD1 | TRBV5-6 | NA | CASSQTGTGIPPYF | TGTGCCAGCAGCCAAACCGGGACAGGGATCCCTCCGTACTTC
TRBJ2-5 | NA | TRBV6-2/TRBV6-3 | NA | CASSYSGLRGKETQYF | TGTGCCAGCAGTTACTCTGGGCTCAGGGGAAAGGAGACCCAGTACTTC
TRBJ2-5 | NA | TRBV7-2 | NA | CASSPPRNGGRETQYF | TGTGCCAGCAGCCCTCCGAGGAATGGCGGTCGAGAGACCCAGTACTTC
TRBJ1-1 | NA | TRBV7-2 | NA | CASSLGFGTEAFF | TGTGCCAGCAGCTTAGGTTTTGGCACTGAAGCTTTCTTT
TRBJ2-7 | TRBD2 | TRBV19 | once | CASPRTSGKLLYEQYF | TGTGCCAGCCCGCGGACTAGCGGGAAGCTACTCTACGAGCAGTACTTC
TRBJ2-2 | NA | TRBV4-1 | NA | CASSQGRTGELFF | TGCGCCAGCAGCCAAGGGCGAACCGGGGAGCTGTTTTTT
TRBJ2-3 | TRBD2 | TRBV5-1 | NA | CASASGRSDTQYF | TGCGCCAGCGCTAGCGGGAGATCGGATACGCAGTATTTT
TRBJ2-7 | NA | TRBV28 | NA | CASSRDPGSGEQYF | TGTGCCAGCAGCCGAGATCCGGGTTCAGGCGAGCAGTACTTC
TRBJ2-4 | TRBD2 | TRBV19 | NA | CASRTLAGVAKNIQYF | TGTGCCAGTAGGACACTAGCGGGCGTAGCCAAAAACATTCAGTACTTC
TRBJ2-7 | TRBD2 | TRBV7-9 | NA | CASSPTSGSSYEQYF | TGTGCCAGCAGCCCGACTAGCGGGAGCTCCTACGAGCAGTACTTC
TRBJ2-1 | NA | TRBV21-1 | few | CASSKRVGHNEQFF | TGTGCCAGCAGCAAAAGGGTTGGCCACAATGAGCAGTTCTTC
TRBJ1-3 | NA | TRBV12-5 | NA | CASGGGLGNTIYF | TGTGCTAGTGGTGGGGGGCTAGGAAACACCATATATTTT
TRBJ2-7 | TRBD2 | TRBV28 | NA | CASSLSPPGRYTLGLAGGYEQYF | TGTGCCAGCAGTTTATCGCCGCCGGGCAGATACACCCTAGGACTAGCGGGAGGCTACGAGCAGTACTTC